Each of the 12 T cell receptor beta chains below was sequenced from the same sample in a study of blood T cell repertoires in COVID-19. Clones were read by immunoSEQ multiplex PCR, and TCRdb kept only the in-frame ones, dropping some. This table has 200,000 or so clones, 85% to 90% appearing once. The sequenced material came from PBMCs or T cells enriched from blood (not recorded which). The receptor source for this set is a woman in her late teens or twenties in a cohort exposed to, infected with or recovered from COVID-19 (not recorded which).

The V call is TRBV24-1, the J call TRBJ1-2, with 8 bases aligning to TRBD1. V lost 0 bases to trimming and J lost 7 bases; unmatched junction nucleotides: 6. This CDR3 comprises 15 residues. Germline V gene sequence: CDR1 KGHDR, CDR2 SFDVKD. The CDR3 here is CATSDLARGPGGYTF. The CDR3 DNA is TGTGCCACCAGTGATTTGGCCAGGGGGCCGGGTGGCTACACCTTC.

The chain couples TRBV6-1 to TRBJ1-1; TRBD1 matches 7 bases. The germline V gene has CDR1 MNHNS and CDR2 SASEGT. This CDR3 is 14 amino acids long. V was pared by 3 bases and J by 5 bases, with 6 bases of the junction left unmatched. CDR3 residues: CASSEMDRTTEAFF. CDR3 nucleotides: TGTGCCAGCAGTGAGATGGACAGGACTACTGAAGCTTTCTTT.

This chain uses TRBV6-5 with TRBJ2-1; possibly TRBD2 for D (6 bases). Germline loops: CDR1 MNHEY, CDR2 SVGAGI. The V gene lost 6 bases and the J gene lost 4 bases, with 13 bases spanning the gap. The CDR3 sequence is 14 residues long. This CDR3 reads CASRRDADYNEQFF. CDR3 nucleotide sequence: TGTGCCAGCAGGCGGGACGCCGATTACAATGAGCAGTTCTTC.

The chain couples TRBV11-2 to TRBJ1-2, with TRBD1 as a possible D gene (5 bases). The germline gives CDR1 SGHAT, CDR2 FQNNGV. Trimming took 0 bases from V and 0 from J, leaving 11 bases between them. The CDR3 extends over 16 amino acids. The DNA for the CDR3 is TGTGCCAGCAGCTTAGATTGGGGGGGGTCTAACTATGGCTACACCTTC. It translates to CASSLDWGGSNYGYTF.

J is TRBJ1-1 and V is TRBV11-2, with 8 bases identical to TRBD1. The CDR3 totals 14 residues. Per the germline V gene, CDR1 is SGHAT and CDR2 is FQNNGV. With 5 bases clipped from V and 5 bases from J, the junction kept 7 bases outside the gene matches. This CDR3 is CASSLGQGRTEAFF. DNA for the CDR3: TGTGCCAGCAGCCTTGGACAGGGAAGAACTGAAGCTTTCTTT.

The V and J genes are TRBV19 and TRBJ2-3, with D perhaps matching TRBD2 (6 bases). The germline CDR1 and CDR2 sequences are LNHDA and SQIVND (reference sequence). The CDR3 spans 14 residues. The V end was cut by 5 bases, the J end by 2 bases, with 11 bases between. For the CDR3, the DNA is TGTGCCAGTAGTTATCGGACTACCACAGATACGCAGTATTTT. It encodes CASSYRTTTDTQYF. Based on the CDR3 plus reference TRBV19 and TRBJ2-3, the full variable domain is DGGITQSPKYLFRKEGQNVTLSCEQNLNHDAMYWYRQDPGQGLRLIYYSQIVNDFQKGDIAEGYSVSREKKESFPLTVTSAQKNPTAFYLCASSYRTTTDTQYFGPGTRLTVL.

This rearrangement joins TRBV7-9 to TRBJ2-7, with TRBD1 as a possible D gene (6 bases). Trimming left V 4 bases short and J 7 bases short, with 11 bases between. This CDR3 has 12 residues. Germline-derived CDR1 and CDR2 are SEHNR and FQNEAQ (reference sequence). CDR3 sequence reads: CASSYNREEQYF. The CDR3, as DNA: TGTGCCAGCAGCTACAACAGGGAAGAGCAGTACTTC.

V and J are TRBV5-1 and TRBJ1-2; 8 bases align to TRBD1. The germline V gene has CDR1 SGHRS and CDR2 YFSETQ. There are 16 residues in the CDR3. V shed 4 bases, J shed 4 bases, and the junction held 12 bases outside the gene matches. CDR3 bases: TGCGCCAGCAGCCCCTCGGGGGACAGGTATAGCTATGGCTACACCTTC. Translation: CASSPSGDRYSYGYTF.

V gene TRBV5-6 combines with J gene TRBJ1-1, with 7 bases lining up with TRBD1. Germline CDR1 SGHDT, CDR2 YYEEEE. The CDR3 loop spans 14 amino acids. The ends lost 4 bases at V and 3 bases at J; junction bases unmatched: 6. CDR3 protein: CASSQTGLDTEAFF. In DNA form, the CDR3 reads TGTGCCAGCAGCCAGACAGGGTTGGACACTGAAGCTTTCTTT.

The chain carries TRBV11-2 and TRBJ1-1; D is unresolved. With 1 base removed from V and 3 bases from J, the gap between germline ends came to 9 bases. Germline-derived CDR1 and CDR2 are SGHAT and FQNNGV. The CDR3 is made up of 14 amino acids. CDR3 region: CASSLAGSYTEAFF. As DNA, the CDR3 is TGTGCCAGCAGCTTAGCCGGGTCTTACACTGAAGCTTTCTTT.

CDR3: CSTGGANGYTF. The CDR3 DNA follows: TGCAGTACGGGGGGGGCAAATGGCTACACCTTC. This chain uses TRBV29-1 with TRBJ1-2; possible D gene TRBD1, 6 bases. Germline CDR1 is SQVTM and CDR2 is ANQGSEA. The CDR3 totals 11 residues.

The chain has TRBV5-1 and TRBJ1-6; 8 nucleotides match TRBD1. Germline lookup yields CDR1 SGHRS and CDR2 YFSETQ. This CDR3 is built from 15 residues. V was clipped by 1 base and J by 9 bases; unmatched bases: 6. The chain's CDR3 is CASSLSSGGGSPLHF. CDR3 sequence (DNA): TGCGCCAGCAGCTTGTCCTCAGGGGGCGGTTCACCCCTCCACTTT.